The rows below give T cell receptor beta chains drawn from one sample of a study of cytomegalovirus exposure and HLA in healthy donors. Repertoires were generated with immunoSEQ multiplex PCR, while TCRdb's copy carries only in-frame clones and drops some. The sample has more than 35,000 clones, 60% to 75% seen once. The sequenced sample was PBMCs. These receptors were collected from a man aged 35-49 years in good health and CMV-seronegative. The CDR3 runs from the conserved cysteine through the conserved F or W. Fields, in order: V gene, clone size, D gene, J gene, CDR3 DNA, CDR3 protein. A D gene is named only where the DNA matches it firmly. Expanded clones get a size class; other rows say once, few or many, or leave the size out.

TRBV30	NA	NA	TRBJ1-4	TGTGCCTGGAGTGTACGACTTAATGAAAAACTGTTTTTT	CAWSVRLNEKLFF
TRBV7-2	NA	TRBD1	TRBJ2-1	TGTGCCAGCTACAGAGGACAGGGGCCCTTAAGCTCCTACAATGAGCAGTTCTTC	CASYRGQGPLSSYNEQFF
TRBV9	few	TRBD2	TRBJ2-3	TGTGCCAGCAGCGTATACGGGGGGGCTGCAGATACGCAGTATTTT	CASSVYGGAADTQYF
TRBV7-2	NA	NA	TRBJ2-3	TGTGCCAGCAGCGAGCAAGAGATAGATACGCAGTATTTT	CASSEQEIDTQYF
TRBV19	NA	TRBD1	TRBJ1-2	TGTGCCAGTAGTACCCTGTATTATGGAGGGGGCATGAGGAGCTATGGCTACACCTTC	CASSTLYYGGGMRSYGYTF
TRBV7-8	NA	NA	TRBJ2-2	TGTGCCAGCAGCCTAATGGGACAGAACACCGGGGAGCTGTTTTTT	CASSLMGQNTGELFF
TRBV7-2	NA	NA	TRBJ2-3	TGTGCCAGCAGCTTACAAGGAGGGGGGGGAACAGATACGCAGTATTTT	CASSLQGGGGTDTQYF
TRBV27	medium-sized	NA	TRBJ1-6	TGTGCCAGCAGTATTACAGGGCTAGGTTCACCCCTCCACTTT	CASSITGLGSPLHF
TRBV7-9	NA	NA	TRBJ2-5	TGTGCCAGCAGTCACGGGACTGACGTGGGAGAGACCCAGTACTTC	CASSHGTDVGETQYF
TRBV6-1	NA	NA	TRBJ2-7	TGTGCCAGCAGTTATGCCAGGGAAAGCTACGAGCAGTACTTC	CASSYARESYEQYF
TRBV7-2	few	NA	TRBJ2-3	TGTGCCAGCAAGGGGGGGGCAGATACGCAGTATTTT	CASKGGADTQYF
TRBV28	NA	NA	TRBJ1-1	TGTGCCAGCAGTTTAGGACAGAACACTGAAGCTTTCTTT	CASSLGQNTEAFF
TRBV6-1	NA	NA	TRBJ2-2	TGTGCCAGCAGGCCGGGACAGAACACCGGGGAGCTGTTTTTT	CASRPGQNTGELFF
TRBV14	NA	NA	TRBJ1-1	TGTGCCAGCAGGGGAGGGACGGCGAACACTGAAGCTTTCTTT	CASRGGTANTEAFF
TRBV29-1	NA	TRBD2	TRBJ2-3	TGCAGCGTTGACCGGGGGGGCACAGATACGCAGTATTTT	CSVDRGGTDTQYF
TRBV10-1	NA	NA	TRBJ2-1	TGCGCCAGCCCCTTGGCGGGGAGCTCCTACAATGAGCAGTTCTTC	CASPLAGSSYNEQFF
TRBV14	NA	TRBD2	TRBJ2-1	TGTGCCAGCAGTTTAAGCGGGGGGCCCCAGGTCGAGCAGTTCTTC	CASSLSGGPQVEQFF
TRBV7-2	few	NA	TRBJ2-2	TGTGCCAGCAGCTTAATGTCTAGTCGGAACACCGGGGAGCTGTTTTTT	CASSLMSSRNTGELFF
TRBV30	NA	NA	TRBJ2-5	TGTGCCTGGAGCAGGGGCAAGGAGACCCAGTACTTC	CAWSRGKETQYF
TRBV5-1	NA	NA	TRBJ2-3	TGCGCCAGCAGCCCCTCTGCAGGATGGGGGGGCGTCCCAGATACGCAGTATTTT	CASSPSAGWGGVPDTQYF
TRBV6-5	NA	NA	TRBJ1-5	TGTGCCAGCAGTTACGGCCCCAATCAGCCCCAGCATTTT	CASSYGPNQPQHF
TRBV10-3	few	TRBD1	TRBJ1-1	TGTGCCATCAGAACCGACAGGGTGAACACTGAAGCTTTCTTT	CAIRTDRVNTEAFF
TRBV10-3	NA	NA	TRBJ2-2	TGTGCCACCCTGACTAATATGGAGCTGTTTTTT	CATLTNMELFF
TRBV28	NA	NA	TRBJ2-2	TGTGCCAGCAGTACCCTATGGGGGCATAACACCGGGGAGCTGTTTTTT	CASSTLWGHNTGELFF
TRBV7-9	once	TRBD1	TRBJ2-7	TGTGCCAGCAGTACAGGGGTTTCCGCCTTGGAGGAGCAGTACTTC	CASSTGVSALEEQYF
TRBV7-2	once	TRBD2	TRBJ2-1	TGTGCCAGCAGCTTAGTAGGCGGGGGGGCTAGAGAGCAGTTCTTC	CASSLVGGGAREQFF
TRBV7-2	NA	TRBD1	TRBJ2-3	TGTGCCAGCAGCTTGGGACAGGGCACGAATACGCAGTATTTT	CASSLGQGTNTQYF
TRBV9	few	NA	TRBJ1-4	TGTGCCAGCAGCTCCCTTACTGGACGGGGTGAAAAACTGTTTTTT	CASSSLTGRGEKLFF
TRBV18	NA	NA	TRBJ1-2	TGTGCCAGCTCAGGGGGCGACGGAAGCTATGGCTACACCTTC	CASSGGDGSYGYTF
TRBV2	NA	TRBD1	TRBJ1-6	TGTGCCAGCAGTGGACGGACAGGGCGTTATAATTCACCCCTCCACTTT	CASSGRTGRYNSPLHF
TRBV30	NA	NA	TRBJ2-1	TGTGCCTTTCTAGTCGGCAGGGGGCAGTTCTTC	CAFLVGRGQFF
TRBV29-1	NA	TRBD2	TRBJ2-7	TGCAGCGTTGTGGGTGCGGGGGAGTACGAGCAGTACTTC	CSVVGAGEYEQYF
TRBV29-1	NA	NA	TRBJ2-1	TGCAGCGCCGGGGTTGGCAGCCTCTCCTACAATGAGCAGTTCTTC	CSAGVGSLSYNEQFF
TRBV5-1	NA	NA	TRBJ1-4	TGCGCCAGCAAACCCCAGGGGTCTAATGAAAAACTGTTTTTT	CASKPQGSNEKLFF
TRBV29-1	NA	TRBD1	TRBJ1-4	TGCAGCGTCGAAGGGACAGCGGATAATGAAAAACTGTTTTTT	CSVEGTADNEKLFF
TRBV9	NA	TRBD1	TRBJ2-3	TGTGCCAGCAGCGCTGGACCGGGACAGGGCACAGATACGCAGTATTTT	CASSAGPGQGTDTQYF
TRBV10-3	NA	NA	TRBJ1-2	TGTGCCATCAGTGACCCAGGTACTAACTATGGCTACACCTTC	CAISDPGTNYGYTF
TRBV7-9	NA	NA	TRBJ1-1	TGTGCCAGCAGCTTGTCGGGTATGAACACTGAAGCTTTCTTT	CASSLSGMNTEAFF
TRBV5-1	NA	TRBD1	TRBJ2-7	TGCGCCAGCAGCTCGTGGAGACAGGGGAGGTACGAGCAGTACTTC	CASSSWRQGRYEQYF
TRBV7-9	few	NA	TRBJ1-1	TGTGCCAGCAGCTTATCGGGGAACGGGGCTTTCTTT	CASSLSGNGAFF
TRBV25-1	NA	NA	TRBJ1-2	TGTGCCAGCAGTGAAATGGATGGAGGGACTCGTGGCTACACCTTC	CASSEMDGGTRGYTF
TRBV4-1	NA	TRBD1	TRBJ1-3	TGCGCCAGCAGCCAAGGGTCACAGGGGGCCTCTGGAAACACCATATATTTT	CASSQGSQGASGNTIYF
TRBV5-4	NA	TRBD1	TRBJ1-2	TGTGCCAGCAGCTCATCCGGGGCCAGGGGGCTTGGCTACACCTTC	CASSSSGARGLGYTF
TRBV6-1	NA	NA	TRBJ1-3	TGTGCCAGCACAGGGTCCTCTGGAAACACCATATATTTT	CASTGSSGNTIYF
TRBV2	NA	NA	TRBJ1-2	TGTGCCAGCAGTGAAGTCAGGGGCGCCGGTGGCTACACCTTC	CASSEVRGAGGYTF
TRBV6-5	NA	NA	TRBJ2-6	TGTGCAACCAGGGACTCTGGGGCCAACGTCCTGACTTTC	CATRDSGANVLTF
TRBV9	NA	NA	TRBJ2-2	TGTGCCAGCAGCCCATCAGGGGTTGACACCGGGGAGCTGTTTTTT	CASSPSGVDTGELFF
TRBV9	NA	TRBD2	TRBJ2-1	TGTGCCAGCAGCGGCGGGACTAGCTATGAGCAGTTCTTC	CASSGGTSYEQFF
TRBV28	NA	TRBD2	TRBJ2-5	TGTGCCAGCAGCTCGACTAGCGGGGGGTTACAAGAGACCCAGTACTTC	CASSSTSGGLQETQYF
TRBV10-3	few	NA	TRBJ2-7	TGTGCCATCAGTGAGTCGGGGCAGGGATGGAACGAGCAGTACTTC	CAISESGQGWNEQYF